This T cell receptor (beta chain) was recorded in a study of blood T cell repertoires in COVID-19. Study details: The United States, Italy and Spain supplied acute and convalescent COVID-19 samples. The cDNA or gDNA used as material had been derived from T cells, B-cell-depleted T cells, or PBMCs.

The protocol was immunoSEQ multiplex PCR, while the TCRdb copy is restricted to in-frame clones and leaves out a portion. The data show about 91,000 clones, with roughly three quarters seen just once and roughly a tenth held by the top ten. Trimming pared 4 bases from V and 6 bases from J, leaving 10 bases between. Germline-derived CDR1 and CDR2 are KGHDR and SFDVKD. CDR3 length equals 13 residues. Sequenced: peripheral blood. This TCR derives from a woman aged 80 or older with acute or convalescent COVID-19. The V gene is TRBV24-1, the J gene TRBJ2-3; D call uncertain. For the CDR3, the DNA is TGTGCCACCAGTGACTACCCCGAGGATACGCAGTATTTT. Translating gives CATSDYPEDTQYF.